This passage covers 9 T cell receptor beta chains from one sample sequenced in a study of T cells in Graves' hyperthyroidism and ophthalmopathy. Amplified TCR beta CDR3 regions derived from RNA transcripts. When the TCR CDR3 underwent first-round RT-PCR, the HTBI primer set was used. In TCRdb, the multiplex PCR reads were re-called with MiXCR into one record per CDR3 protein. Found here are fewer than 750,000 distinct CDR3 sequences, roughly 46% of them singletons; the top ten hold more than 7%. The sequencing sample was made of peripheral blood or thyroid tissue (not recorded which). The receptors were sampled from a woman under 30 with Graves' hyperthyroidism.

This clonotype was detected ten times or more. CDR3 amino acids: CASSPSAYSYEQYF. The CDR3 DNA is TGTGCCAGCAGTCCTAGCGCCTACTCCTACGAGCAGTACTTC. This rearrangement joins TRBV4-2 to TRBJ2-7; a possible D gene is TRBD2 (6 bases). CDR3 length equals 14 residues. Germline values: CDR1 LGHNA, CDR2 YNFKEQ. With 6 bases removed from V and 0 bases from J, the gap between germline ends came to 12 bases.

The chain couples TRBV7-9 to TRBJ2-2; possibly TRBD1 for D (6 bases). Germline-derived CDR1 and CDR2 are SEHNR and FQNEAQ (reference sequence). Trimming took off 0 bases at V and 0 bases at J, with 14 bases between the two ends. The CDR3 runs to 18 residues. Here the CDR3 reads CASSLAGRDTTNTGELFF. CDR3 coding DNA: TGTGCCAGCAGCTTAGCCGGCAGGGACACAACGAACACCGGGGAGCTGTTTTTT.

The sample holds many counts of this clonotype. This chain joins TRBV27 and TRBJ1-6, with 9 bases that match TRBD1. This CDR3 spans 14 amino acids. Germline lookup yields CDR1 MNHEY and CDR2 SMNVEV (reference sequence). J lost 7 bases, V lost 6 bases, and 4 bases had no gene match. CDR3 in DNA: TGTGCCAGCAGGTGGGACAGGGACAATTCACCCCTCCACTTT. Translating gives CASRWDRDNSPLHF.

This clonotype has just one count. This chain connects TRBV14 to TRBJ1-6; D is unresolved. This CDR3 is 13 amino acids long. Trimming cost V 0 bases and J 7 bases, with 4 bases left between them. Germline values: CDR1 SGHDN, CDR2 FVKESK. The CDR3 reads CASSQDLNSPLHF. In DNA, the CDR3 is TGTGCCAGCAGCCAAGATCTCAATTCACCCCTCCACTTT.

This clonotype was detected ten times or more. The chain carries TRBV12-3 or TRBV12-4 and TRBJ2-5, with D unresolved. V lost 4 bases and J 5 bases, leaving 8 bases between the germline ends. This CDR3 spans 12 amino acids. CDR3 coding DNA: TGTGCCAGCAGTTGGGGTAGGGAGACCCAGTACTTC. Amino acids: CASSWGRETQYF.

The rearrangement uses TRBV19 and TRBJ2-5; D is unclear. The CDR3 contains 13 residues. Germline CDR1 reads LNHDA; CDR2 reads SQIVND (reference sequence). Trimming removed 5 bases from V and 4 bases from J, with 11 bases in between. The CDR3 DNA sequence: TGTGCCAGTAGTCTTGCGAGAGCAGAGACCCAGTACTTC. Translating gives CASSLARAETQYF. The full variable domain, completed using reference TRBV19 and TRBJ2-5, is DGGITQSPKYLFRKEGQNVTLSCEQNLNHDAMYWYRQDPGQGLRLIYYSQIVNDFQKGDIAEGYSVSREKKESFPLTVTSAQKNPTAFYLCASSLARAETQYFGPGTRLLVL.

This clonotype was counted ten times or more. V and J are TRBV5-8 and TRBJ2-7; D may be TRBD2 (6 bases). V lost 1 base and J lost 6, with 17 bases in between. Per the germline V gene, CDR1 is SGHTS and CDR2 is YDEGEE. There are 15 residues in the CDR3. The CDR3: CASSLRGLGLGEQYF. CDR3 in DNA: TGTGCCAGCAGCTTGAGGGGACTCGGGTTGGGCGAGCAGTACTTC.

Comments on this clonotype: At one end the junction does not follow the germline gene, possibly because of a read error. The chain uses TRBV7-8 and TRBJ1-2; 7 bases are a match to TRBD1. CDR3 length: 14 residues. The germline gives CDR1 SGHVS, CDR2 FQNEAQ. The CDR3 nucleotides are TGTGCCTGCAGCCAAGGGAGAGGGGGCCATGGCTACACCTTC. Its translation: CACSQGRGGHGYTF.

This clonotype was counted only a few times. The rearrangement uses TRBV2 and TRBJ2-3, with 8 bases matching TRBD1. From germline, CDR1 is SNHLY and CDR2 FYNNEI. The CDR3 covers 14 residues. The V gene end was trimmed by 6 bases and the J gene end by 1 base; junction bases not matched to a gene: 3. CDR3 in DNA: TGTGCCAGCAGAACAGGGGGTGGCACAGATACGCAGTATTTT. It is translated as CASRTGGGTDTQYF.